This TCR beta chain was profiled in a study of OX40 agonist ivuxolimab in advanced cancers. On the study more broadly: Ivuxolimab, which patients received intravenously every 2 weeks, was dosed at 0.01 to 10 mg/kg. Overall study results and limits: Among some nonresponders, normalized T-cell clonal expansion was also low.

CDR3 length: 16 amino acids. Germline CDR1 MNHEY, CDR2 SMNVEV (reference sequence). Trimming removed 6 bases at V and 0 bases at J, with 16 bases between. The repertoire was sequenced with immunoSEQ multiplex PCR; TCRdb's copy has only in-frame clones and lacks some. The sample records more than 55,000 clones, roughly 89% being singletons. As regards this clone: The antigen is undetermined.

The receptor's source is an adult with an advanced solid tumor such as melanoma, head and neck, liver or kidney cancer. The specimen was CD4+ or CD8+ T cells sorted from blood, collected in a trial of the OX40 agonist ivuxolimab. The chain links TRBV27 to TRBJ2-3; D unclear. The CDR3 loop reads CASRETGRFSTDTQYF. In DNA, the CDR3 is TGTGCCAGCAGGGAGACTGGACGATTTAGCACAGATACGCAGTATTTT.